This TCR beta chain was sequenced in a study of T cell repertoires in cytomegalovirus infection. Study in general: The study used recently identified HLA-C-restricted and well-studied HLA-B-restricted CMV epitopes. Public TCR beta signatures indicated both CMV infection and matching HLA type. General study findings and limits: Frequencies of public TCR beta families were cumulated, and this identified carriers of CMV plus the relevant HLA.

With regard to this clonotype: Its antigen is as yet unknown.

V was shortened by 2 bases and J by 3 bases, with 12 bases between the two germline ends. The CDR3 loop spans 16 amino acids. Germline V gives CDR1 SGHDT, CDR2 YYEEEE. TCRdb independently ran MiXCR on the reads; one entry per CDR3 protein. The sample shows 600,000 to 700,000 distinct CDR3 sequences, approximately 33% of them seen only once. The clonotype was recovered from a human donor in good health (CMV status not recorded). Some clones in this sample may be carry-over from other donors' samples. The gene calls are TRBV5-6 and TRBJ2-6; maybe TRBD2 (5 bases). Here the sequenced sample was cultured PBMCs, taken from culture after CMV antigen stimulation. The CDR3, as DNA: TGTGCCAGCAGCTTTGGGTCGAGGGTTGGGGCCAACGTCCTGACTTTC. Translation: CASSFGSRVGANVLTF.